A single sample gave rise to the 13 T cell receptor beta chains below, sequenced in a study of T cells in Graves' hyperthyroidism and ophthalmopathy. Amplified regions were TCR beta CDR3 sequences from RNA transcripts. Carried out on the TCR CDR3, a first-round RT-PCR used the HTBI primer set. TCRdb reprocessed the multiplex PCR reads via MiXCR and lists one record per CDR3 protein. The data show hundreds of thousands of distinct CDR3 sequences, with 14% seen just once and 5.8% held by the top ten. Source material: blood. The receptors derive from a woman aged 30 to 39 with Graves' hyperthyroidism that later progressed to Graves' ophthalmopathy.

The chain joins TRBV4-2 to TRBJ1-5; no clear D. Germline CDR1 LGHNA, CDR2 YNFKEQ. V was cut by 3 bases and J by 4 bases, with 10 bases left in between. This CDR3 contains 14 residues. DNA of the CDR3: TGTGCCAGCAGCCACATCTTAGGTAATCAGCCCCAGCATTTT. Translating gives CASSHILGNQPQHF.

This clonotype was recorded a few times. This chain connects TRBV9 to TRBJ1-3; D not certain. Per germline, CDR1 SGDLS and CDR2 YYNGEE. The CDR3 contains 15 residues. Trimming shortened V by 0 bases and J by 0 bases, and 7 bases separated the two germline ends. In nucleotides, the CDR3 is TGTGCCAGCAGCGTAGGGCAGAGCTCTGGAAACACCATATATTTT. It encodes CASSVGQSSGNTIYF.

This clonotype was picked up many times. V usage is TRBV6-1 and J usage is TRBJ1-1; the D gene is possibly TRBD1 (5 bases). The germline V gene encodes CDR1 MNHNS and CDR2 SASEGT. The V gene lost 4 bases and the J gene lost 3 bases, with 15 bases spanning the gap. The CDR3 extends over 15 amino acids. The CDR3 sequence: CASSGPPGTHTEAFF. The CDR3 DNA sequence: TGTGCCAGCAGTGGACCTCCAGGGACCCACACTGAAGCTTTCTTT.

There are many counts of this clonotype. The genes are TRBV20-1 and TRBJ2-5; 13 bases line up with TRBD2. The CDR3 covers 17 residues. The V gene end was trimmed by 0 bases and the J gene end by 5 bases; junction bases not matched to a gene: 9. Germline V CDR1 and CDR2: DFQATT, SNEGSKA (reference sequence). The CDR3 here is CSARDGTSGNVIETQYF. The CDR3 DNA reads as TGCAGTGCTAGAGATGGGACTAGCGGGAACGTAATCGAGACCCAGTACTTC.

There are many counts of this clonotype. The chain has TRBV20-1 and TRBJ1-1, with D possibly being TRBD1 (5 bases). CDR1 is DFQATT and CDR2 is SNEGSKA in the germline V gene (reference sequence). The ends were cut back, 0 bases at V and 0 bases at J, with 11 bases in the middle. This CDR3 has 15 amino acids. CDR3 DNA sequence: TGCAGTGCTAGAGAGGGGGGGTCAGTGAACACTGAAGCTTTCTTT. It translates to CSAREGGSVNTEAFF.

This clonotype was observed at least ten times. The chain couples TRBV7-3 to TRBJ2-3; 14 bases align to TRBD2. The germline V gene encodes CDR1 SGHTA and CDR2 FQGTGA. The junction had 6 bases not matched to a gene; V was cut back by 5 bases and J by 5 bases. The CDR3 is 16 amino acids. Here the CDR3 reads CASSRGTSGGKDTQYF. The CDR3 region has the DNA TGTGCCAGCAGCCGCGGGACTAGCGGGGGCAAAGATACGCAGTATTTT.

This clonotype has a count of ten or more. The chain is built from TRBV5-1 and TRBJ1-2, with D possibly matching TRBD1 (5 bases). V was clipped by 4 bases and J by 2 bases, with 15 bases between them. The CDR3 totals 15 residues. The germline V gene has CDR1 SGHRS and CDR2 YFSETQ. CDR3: CASSPPGRGNYGYTF. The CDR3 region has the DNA TGCGCCAGCAGCCCCCCCGGACGGGGGAACTATGGCTACACCTTC. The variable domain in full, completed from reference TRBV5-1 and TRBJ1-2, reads KAGVTQTPRYLIKTRGQQVTLSCSPISGHRSVSWYQQTPGQGLQFLFEYFSETQRNKGNFPGRFSGRQFSNSRSEMNVSTLELGDSALYLCASSPPGRGNYGYTFGSGTRLTVV.

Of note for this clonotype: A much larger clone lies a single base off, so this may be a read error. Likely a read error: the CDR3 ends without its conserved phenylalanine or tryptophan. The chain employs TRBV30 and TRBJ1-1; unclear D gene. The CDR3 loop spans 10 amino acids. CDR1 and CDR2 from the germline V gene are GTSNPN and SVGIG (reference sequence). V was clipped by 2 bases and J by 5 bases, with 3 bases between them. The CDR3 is CAWSMTEAFL. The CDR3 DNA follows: TGTGCCTGGAGTATGACTGAAGCTTTCCTT.

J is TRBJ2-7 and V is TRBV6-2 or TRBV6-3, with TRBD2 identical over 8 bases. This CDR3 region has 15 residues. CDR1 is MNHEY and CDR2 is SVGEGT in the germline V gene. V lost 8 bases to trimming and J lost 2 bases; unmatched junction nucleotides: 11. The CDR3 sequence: CASRKTLAATYEQYF. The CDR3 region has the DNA TGTGCCAGCCGGAAAACACTAGCGGCTACCTACGAGCAGTACTTC.

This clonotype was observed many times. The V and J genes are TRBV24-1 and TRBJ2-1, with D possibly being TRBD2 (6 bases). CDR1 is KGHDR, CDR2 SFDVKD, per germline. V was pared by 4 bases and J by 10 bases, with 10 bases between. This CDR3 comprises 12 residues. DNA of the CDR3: TGTGCCACCAGTGAACGCGGGGACGAGCAGTTCTTC. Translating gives CATSERGDEQFF.

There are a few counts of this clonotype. DNA of the CDR3: TGCAGTGCGCGGAGTGGGGGGGAAGAGACCCAGTACTTC. It yields the protein CSARSGGEETQYF. The chain has TRBV20-1 and TRBJ2-5; 7 bases fit TRBD2. The CDR3 sequence is 13 residues long. Germline V gene sequence: CDR1 DFQATT, CDR2 SNEGSKA (reference sequence). Trimming cost V 6 bases and J 3 bases; bases outside gene matches: 7.

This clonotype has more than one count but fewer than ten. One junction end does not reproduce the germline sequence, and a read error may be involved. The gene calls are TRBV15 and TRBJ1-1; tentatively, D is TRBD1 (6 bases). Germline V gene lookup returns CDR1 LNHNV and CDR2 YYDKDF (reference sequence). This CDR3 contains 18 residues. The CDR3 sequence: CATSRDPPGGGLDTKAFF. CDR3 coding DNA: TGTGCCACCAGCAGAGATCCACCAGGTGGGGGCTTGGACACTAAAGCTTTCTTT.

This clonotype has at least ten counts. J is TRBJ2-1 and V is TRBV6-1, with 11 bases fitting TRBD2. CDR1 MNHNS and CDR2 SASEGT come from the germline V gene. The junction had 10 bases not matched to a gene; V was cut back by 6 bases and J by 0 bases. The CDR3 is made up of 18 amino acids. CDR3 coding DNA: TGTGCCAGCAGGATTAGGATAGCGGGAGGGCCCTCCTACAATGAGCAGTTCTTC. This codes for CASRIRIAGGPSYNEQFF.